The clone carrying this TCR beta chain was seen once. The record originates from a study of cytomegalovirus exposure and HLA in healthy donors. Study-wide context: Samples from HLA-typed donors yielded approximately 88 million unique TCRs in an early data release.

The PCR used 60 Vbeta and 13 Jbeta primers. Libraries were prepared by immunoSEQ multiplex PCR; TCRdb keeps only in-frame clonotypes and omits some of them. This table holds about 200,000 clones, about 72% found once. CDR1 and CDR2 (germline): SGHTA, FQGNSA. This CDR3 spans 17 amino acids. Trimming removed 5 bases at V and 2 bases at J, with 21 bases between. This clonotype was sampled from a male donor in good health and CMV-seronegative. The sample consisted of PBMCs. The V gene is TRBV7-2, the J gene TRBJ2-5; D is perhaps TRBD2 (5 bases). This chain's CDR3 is CASSLGPLASRQETQYF. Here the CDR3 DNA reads TGTGCCAGCAGCCTCGGTCCATTGGCTAGCAGACAAGAGACCCAGTACTTC. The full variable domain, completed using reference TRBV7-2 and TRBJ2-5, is GAGVSQSPSNKVTEKGKDVELRCDPISGHTALYWYRQSLGQGLEFLIYFQGNSAPDKSGLPSDRFSAERTGGSVSTLTIQRTQQEDSAVYLCASSLGPLASRQETQYFGPGTRLLVL.